The 30 T cell receptor beta chains listed next were all sequenced from one sample in a study of OX40 agonist ivuxolimab in advanced cancers. Receptor amplification or capture employed the immunoSEQ multiplex PCR assay. TCRdb took this table from immuneACCESS and kept in-frame rearrangements with V and J called. Such tables lack part of the clones; where checked against another copy, unresolved V genes explain under half of the gap, and the rest is unexplained. In all, the sample holds roughly 70,000 clones, and 70% to 90% of those were seen once. The ten top clones hold about 4% of the sample. The source was CD4+ or CD8+ T cells sorted from blood, collected in a trial of the OX40 agonist ivuxolimab. Receptors originate from an adult with an advanced solid tumor such as melanoma, head and neck, liver or kidney cancer.

This clone occurred once. The chain joins TRBV6-6 to TRBJ1-1; 9 nucleotides line up with TRBD1. With V trimmed by 6 bases and J by 1 base, 6 bases remained unmatched. This CDR3 is 15 amino acids long. Germline values: CDR1 MNHNY, CDR2 SVGAGI (reference sequence). The CDR3 nucleotides read TGTGCCAGCAGGGATGGGACAGGGTGGAACACTGAAGCTTTCTTT. Residues: CASRDGTGWNTEAFF.

The V and J genes are TRBV19 and TRBJ2-7, with D maybe TRBD1 (6 bases). The CDR3 has 13 amino acids. Germline CDR1 and CDR2: LNHDA and SQIVND (reference sequence). V was shortened by 5 bases and J by 2 bases, with 10 bases between the two germline ends. CDR3 sequence reads: CASSGRTAYEQYF. As DNA, the CDR3 is TGTGCCAGTAGTGGCCGGACAGCCTACGAGCAGTACTTC. The entire variable domain, with the rest obtained from reference TRBV19 and TRBJ2-7, is as follows: DGGITQSPKYLFRKEGQNVTLSCEQNLNHDAMYWYRQDPGQGLRLIYYSQIVNDFQKGDIAEGYSVSREKKESFPLTVTSAQKNPTAFYLCASSGRTAYEQYFGPGTRLTVT.

This clone was observed a single time. J is TRBJ2-7 and V is TRBV7-9; 14 bases match TRBD2. V dropped 5 bases and J dropped 7; count of bases not matched to a gene: 4. Germline V gene lookup returns CDR1 SEHNR and CDR2 FQNEAQ (reference sequence). The CDR3 is made up of 14 amino acids. CDR3 coding DNA: TGTGCCAGCAGCCCGGGACTAGCGGGAGAAGAGCAGTACTTC. Protein: CASSPGLAGEEQYF.

This chain uses TRBV5-4 with TRBJ1-1, with 10 bases fitting TRBD1. V gave up 4 bases and J gave up 7 bases; unmatched junction bases: 10. CDR3 length: 15 residues. CDR1 SGHNT and CDR2 YYREEE come from the germline V gene (reference sequence). CDR3 loop: CASSPGTGVEGEAFF. The CDR3 nucleotides read TGTGCCAGCAGCCCTGGGACAGGGGTGGAGGGTGAAGCTTTCTTT. The full variable domain, with the rest looked up from reference TRBV5-4 and TRBJ1-1, is ETGVTQSPTHLIKTRGQQVTLRCSSQSGHNTVSWYQQALGQGPQFIFQYYREEENGRGNFPPRFSGLQFPNYSSELNVNALELDDSALYLCASSPGTGVEGEAFFGQGTRLTVV.

This clone was recorded a few times. The chain combines TRBV7-9 with TRBJ1-5; maybe TRBD1 (5 bases). CDR1 and CDR2 (germline): SEHNR, FQNEAQ (reference sequence). Trimming took off 4 bases at V and 2 bases at J, with 12 bases between the two ends. The CDR3 length is 15 residues. For the CDR3, the DNA is TGTGCCAGCAGCTCATCCTCGACAGGCAATCAGCCCCAGCATTTT. This gives the protein CASSSSSTGNQPQHF.

This clone is a singleton in its sample. J is TRBJ2-1 and V is TRBV2, with 14 bases that match TRBD2. CDR3 size: 15 residues. CDR1 and CDR2 from the germline V gene are SNHLY and FYNNEI. Losses at the gene ends were 6 bases for V and 10 bases for J; bases not matched to a gene: 8. CDR3 sequence: CASRKGLAGVDEQFF. The CDR3 coding sequence is TGTGCCAGCAGAAAGGGACTAGCGGGAGTAGACGAGCAGTTCTTC.

The genes are TRBV6-5 and TRBJ2-1; 12 bases are shared with TRBD2. The germline gives CDR1 MNHEY, CDR2 SVGAGI. There are 15 residues in the CDR3. Losses at the gene ends were 5 bases for V and 8 bases for J; bases not matched to a gene: 7. Here the CDR3 reads CASSRRLAGEDEQFF. CDR3 sequence (DNA): TGTGCCAGCAGTCGACGACTAGCGGGAGAGGATGAGCAGTTCTTC.

This chain links TRBV6-6 with TRBJ2-5; 11 positions agree with TRBD1. V lost 6 bases, J lost 5 bases, and 5 bases stayed unmatched. CDR1 MNHNY and CDR2 SVGAGI come from the germline V gene (reference sequence). CDR3 length equals 14 residues. CDR3 sequence (DNA): TGTGCCAGCAGGGGGACAGGGGGTCGGGAGACCCAGTACTTC. Amino acids: CASRGTGGRETQYF.

This clone was counted only a few times. The gene calls are TRBV7-9 and TRBJ1-3, with 7 bases identical to TRBD1. V trimming: 5 bases; J trimming: 0 bases; junction bases outside the gene matches: 10. Germline V gene sequence: CDR1 SEHNR, CDR2 FQNEAQ (reference sequence). There are 17 residues in the CDR3. This chain's CDR3 is CASSPRGQLFSGNTIYF. The CDR3 nucleotides read TGTGCCAGCAGCCCCAGGGGACAGCTCTTCTCTGGAAACACCATATATTTT.

The V gene is TRBV30, the J gene TRBJ1-2, with 9 positions matching TRBD1. CDR1 is GTSNPN, CDR2 SVGIG, per germline (reference sequence). This CDR3 is built from 14 residues. V trimming: 2 bases; J trimming: 5 bases; junction bases outside the gene matches: 6. CDR3 amino acids: CAWSPDRGWYGYTF. As DNA, the CDR3 is TGTGCCTGGAGTCCCGACAGGGGGTGGTATGGCTACACCTTC.

This rearrangement joins TRBV27 to TRBJ2-3; no definite D call. V was shortened by 2 bases and J by 0 bases, with 12 bases between the two germline ends. In germline, CDR1 is MNHEY, CDR2 SMNVEV (reference sequence). The CDR3 has 16 residues. The CDR3 DNA sequence: TGTGCCAGCAGTTTACTCAGTAGGATTAGCACAGATACGCAGTATTTT. Translation: CASSLLSRISTDTQYF.

The chain uses TRBV2 and TRBJ1-1, with D unresolved. Germline V gene lookup returns CDR1 SNHLY and CDR2 FYNNEI. V was clipped by 8 bases and J by 0 bases, with 10 bases between them. The CDR3 contains 13 residues. The CDR3: CASSRAVNTEAFF. CDR3 DNA: TGTGCCAGCTCACGGGCGGTGAACACTGAAGCTTTCTTT.

The chain is built from TRBV7-9 and TRBJ1-3; 8 nucleotides agree with TRBD1. V lost 2 bases, J lost 2 bases, and 5 bases stayed unmatched. Germline assignment: CDR1 SEHNR and CDR2 FQNEAQ (reference sequence). This CDR3 has 16 residues. This CDR3 is CASSLRGQDAGNTIYF. The CDR3 DNA reads as TGTGCCAGCAGCTTACGGGGACAGGATGCTGGAAACACCATATATTTT.

The chain carries TRBV4-1 and TRBJ2-3, with 11 bases lining up with TRBD2. Trimming removed 2 bases from V and 2 bases from J; junction bases left unmatched: 3. Germline assignment: CDR1 MGHRA and CDR2 YSYEKL. This CDR3 spans 16 amino acids. The DNA of the CDR3 is TGCGCCAGCAGCCAAAGACTAGCGGGATACACAGATACGCAGTATTTT. It is translated as CASSQRLAGYTDTQYF.

This rearrangement joins TRBV11-3 to TRBJ1-1, with a tentative D call TRBD1 (5 bases). CDR1 and CDR2 from the germline V gene are SGHNT and YENEEA. This CDR3 contains 13 residues. V was shortened by 7 bases and J by 0 bases, with 9 bases between the two germline ends. The DNA for the CDR3 is TGTGCCAGCAACACAGGATTGAACACTGAAGCTTTCTTT. This translates into CASNTGLNTEAFF.

With regard to this clone: At one boundary the junction diverges from the germline segment, which might be a read error. The chain employs TRBV5-1 and TRBJ2-2; TRBD2 aligns across 9 bases. The CDR3 runs 18 residues. Germline V gene lookup returns CDR1 SGHRS and CDR2 YFSETQ. The CDR3 is CASSLRPSGVGNPGELFF. The CDR3 DNA follows: TGCGCCAGCAGCTTGCGCCCTAGCGGGGTCGGGAACCCCGGGGAGCTGTTTTTT.

The V and J genes are TRBV28 and TRBJ2-3; 8 bases map to TRBD1. In germline, CDR1 is MDHEN, CDR2 SYDVKM. This CDR3 is built from 16 residues. V lost 5 bases, J lost 5 bases, and 12 bases stayed unmatched. CDR3 residues: CASSRHGQGLGDTQYF. DNA of the CDR3: TGTGCCAGCAGTCGACATGGACAGGGCCTAGGAGATACGCAGTATTTT.

This chain links TRBV5-1 with TRBJ2-2, with TRBD1 as a possible D gene (5 bases). Trimming removed 4 bases from V and 3 bases from J, with 10 bases in between. This CDR3 is built from 14 residues. CDR1 and CDR2 (germline): SGHRS, YFSETQ. The CDR3 DNA reads as TGCGCCAGCAGCCTCCAAGGGGACACCGGGGAGCTGTTTTTT. It yields the protein CASSLQGDTGELFF.

This clone was observed a few times. The gene calls are TRBV7-3 and TRBJ2-2, with TRBD2 identical over 8 bases. Per the germline V gene, CDR1 is SGHTA and CDR2 is FQGTGA. This CDR3 contains 17 residues. V was clipped by 0 bases and J by 2 bases; unmatched bases: 5. CDR3 coding DNA: TGTGCCAGCAGCTTAACGCGCCTAGCGGGTAACACCGGGGAGCTGTTTTTT. It codes for CASSLTRLAGNTGELFF. The complete variable domain, with remaining parts taken from reference TRBV7-3 and TRBJ2-2, reads GAGVSQTPSNKVTEKGKYVELRCDPISGHTALYWYRQSLGQGPEFLIYFQGTGAADDSGLPNDRFFAVRPEGSVSTLKIQRTERGDSAVYLCASSLTRLAGNTGELFFGEGSRLTVL.

The rearrangement joins TRBV19 to TRBJ2-3, with a weak D call TRBD2 (5 bases). The CDR3 loop spans 14 amino acids. The germline V gene encodes CDR1 LNHDA and CDR2 SQIVND (reference sequence). The V and J ends lost 5 bases and 2 bases respectively, with 11 bases between them. CDR3 DNA sequence: TGTGCCAGTAGTTCGGGAACAGTCACAGATACGCAGTATTTT. Its protein product is CASSSGTVTDTQYF.

This clone has just one count. The chain is built from TRBV5-1 and TRBJ2-5; 8 positions match TRBD2. Germline V gene lookup returns CDR1 SGHRS and CDR2 YFSETQ. The V segment lost 4 bases and the J segment 3 bases; nucleotides outside the gene matches: 11. This CDR3 has 16 residues. CDR3 nucleotides: TGCGCCAGCAGCCCCCAAGCCGGACTAGCTAAAGAGACCCAGTACTTC. Protein: CASSPQAGLAKETQYF.

The chain uses TRBV9 and TRBJ1-3; D is possibly TRBD1 (6 bases). Trimming cost V 3 bases and J 4 bases, with 11 bases left between them. The CDR3 has 14 amino acids. Germline CDR1 is SGDLS and CDR2 is YYNGEE. The CDR3 here is CASSGPDRGNTIYF. The DNA of the CDR3 is TGTGCCAGCAGCGGGCCGGACAGAGGAAACACCATATATTTT.

The chain joins TRBV28 to TRBJ1-2; 9 nucleotides agree with TRBD1. The CDR3 runs 14 residues. In germline, CDR1 is MDHEN, CDR2 SYDVKM. The J segment lost 7 bases and the V segment lost 1 base, leaving 4 bases of the junction unmatched. Here the CDR3 reads CASSLLGQGFGYTF. The CDR3 DNA reads TGTGCCAGCAGTTTATTGGGACAGGGATTTGGCTACACCTTC.

CDR3 in amino acids: CASNQGTEAFF. CDR3 nucleotides: TGTGCCAGCAATCAGGGCACTGAAGCTTTCTTT. This chain uses TRBV6-5 with TRBJ1-1; D possibly corresponds to TRBD1 (5 bases). Germline V gene lookup returns CDR1 MNHEY and CDR2 SVGAGI. This CDR3 has 11 amino acids. V was clipped by 7 bases and J by 4 bases, with 7 bases between them.

Only one count was recorded for this clone. This chain connects TRBV19 to TRBJ1-5, with D tentatively TRBD1 (5 bases). Germline V lookup: CDR1 LNHDA, CDR2 SQIVND (reference sequence). Between the trimmed V and J ends, which lost 10 bases and 0 bases, there was a span of 13 bases. The CDR3 has 14 residues. The CDR3 DNA reads TGTGCCACCCACTGGGGCAATAGCAATCAGCCCCAGCATTTT. This sequence encodes CATHWGNSNQPQHF.

V and J are TRBV5-1 and TRBJ2-7; D ambiguous. Trimming left V 2 bases short and J 0 bases short, with 12 bases between. Germline V lookup: CDR1 SGHRS, CDR2 YFSETQ. This CDR3 contains 15 residues. As DNA, the CDR3 is TGCGCCAGCAGCTTAGGGTCCTTAAGCTCCTACGAGCAGTACTTC. Its protein is CASSLGSLSSYEQYF.

In regard to this clone: An end of the junction does not agree with germline; a read error may underlie this. The chain has TRBV28 and TRBJ2-7; TRBD1 aligns across 8 bases. CDR1 is MDHEN, CDR2 SYDVKM, per germline. The CDR3 has 15 amino acids. DNA for the CDR3: TGTGCCAGCAGTTTGTGGGGGCCGACAGGGGAGGAGCAGCACTTC. Protein product: CASSLWGPTGEEQHF.

This chain uses TRBV5-1 with TRBJ2-2; D is undetermined. CDR1 is SGHRS and CDR2 is YFSETQ in the germline V gene. The V end lost 7 bases, the J end lost 5 bases, and 15 bases lay between the germline ends. This CDR3 is 14 amino acids long. The CDR3 here is CASEVFGGTGELFF. CDR3 DNA sequence: TGCGCCAGCGAAGTGTTTGGCGGTACCGGGGAGCTGTTTTTT. The complete variable domain, with remaining parts taken from reference TRBV5-1 and TRBJ2-2, reads KAGVTQTPRYLIKTRGQQVTLSCSPISGHRSVSWYQQTPGQGLQFLFEYFSETQRNKGNFPGRFSGRQFSNSRSEMNVSTLELGDSALYLCASEVFGGTGELFFGEGSRLTVL.

The gene calls are TRBV7-2 and TRBJ2-7; possible D gene TRBD1, 6 bases. Germline loops: CDR1 SGHTA, CDR2 FQGNSA. V was pared by 0 bases and J by 2 bases, with 14 bases between. The length of the CDR3 is 16 residues. The DNA of the CDR3 is TGTGCCAGCAGCTTAGCTCAACCAGGGGCCGCCTACGAGCAGTACTTC. Protein product: CASSLAQPGAAYEQYF.

The CDR3 coding sequence is TGTGCCAGCAGCTTGGGACTAGAGGGGGAGACCCAGTACTTC. This sequence encodes CASSLGLEGETQYF. The chain links TRBV5-4 to TRBJ2-5; TRBD2 is a possible D gene (6 bases). This CDR3 is built from 14 residues. Germline V gene sequence: CDR1 SGHNT, CDR2 YYREEE (reference sequence). The ends were cut back, 0 bases at V and 5 bases at J, with 11 bases in the middle. The full variable domain, with the rest looked up from reference TRBV5-4 and TRBJ2-5, is ETGVTQSPTHLIKTRGQQVTLRCSSQSGHNTVSWYQQALGQGPQFIFQYYREEENGRGNFPPRFSGLQFPNYSSELNVNALELDDSALYLCASSLGLEGETQYFGPGTRLLVL.